The entry below gives a single TCR beta chain sequence along with its context. Its antigen remains unknown. The sample is drawn from a study of shared clonotypes between healthy human individuals. Study in general: Three plates each covered CD4 naive and memory; CD8 naive two, CD8 memory one. Study results and limitations: What limited the represented genetic and exposure-history diversity was the small number of donors.

Deletions cut 3 bases from V and 9 bases from J, with 17 bases between. CDR3 length equals 14 residues. Germline V gene lookup returns CDR1 LNHNV and CDR2 YYDKDF (reference sequence). The table came from immunoSEQ multiplex PCR; TCRdb's copy has only in-frame clones and leaves some out. The sample lists 950,000 to 1,100,000 clones; more than 75% were seen once. The receptor's source is a man in his late teens or twenties in good health. Some clones in this sample may be carry-over from other donors' samples. The chain is built from TRBV15 and TRBJ1-2; TRBD1 is a possible D gene (6 bases). The sample comprised memory CD4+ T cells from PBMCs. Regarding subset: CD45RA-negative fraction. For the CDR3, the DNA is TGTGCCACCAGCAGGATGTGGAGGAGGGACAGCTACACCTTC. Translation: CATSRMWRRDSYTF.